These 21 T cell receptor beta chains share one sample of origin, sequenced in a study of shared clonotypes between healthy human individuals (dated by TCRdb to between 2020 and 2021). Library generation was performed with the immunoSEQ multiplex PCR assay. This is the immuneACCESS table as TCRdb keeps it, with only in-frame sequences that have V and J called. A part of the clones is gone; compared with another copy, unresolved V genes explain less than half, and the rest is unexplained. For this sample the table gives hundreds of thousands of clones, of which around 78% were detected only once. The ten largest clones add up to around 1.7% of the sample. Sequencing used memory CD4+ T cells sorted from blood. The cell subset or site tag for this specimen amounts to: CD45RA-negative fraction. The receptors were sampled from a woman in her twenties or thirties in good health.

The chain couples TRBV4-1 to TRBJ1-2; 7 bases fit TRBD1. The trim removed 4 bases at V and 3 bases at J, leaving 5 bases unmatched. CDR1 is MGHRA, CDR2 YSYEKL, per germline. The CDR3 sequence is 14 residues long. CDR3 loop: CASSRAGTDYGYTF. CDR3 nucleotides: TGCGCCAGCAGCCGCGCCGGGACAGACTATGGCTACACCTTC.

This clone was picked up a small number of times. One end of the junction does not line up with germline, which may come from a read error. The chain couples TRBV5-8 to TRBJ2-1; 10 bases agree with TRBD2. Germline V gene lookup returns CDR1 SGHTS and CDR2 YDEGEE. The CDR3 runs 17 residues. Written as DNA, the CDR3 is TGTGCCAGCACCTTGGGGGCCCTAGCGGGAGACGTCAATGAGCAGTTCTTC. Residues: CASTLGALAGDVNEQFF.

The gene calls are TRBV11-2 and TRBJ1-1; 7 bases are a match to TRBD1. CDR1 is SGHAT, CDR2 FQNNGV, per germline. The CDR3 runs to 14 residues. The junction had 7 bases not matched to a gene; V was cut back by 4 bases and J by 5 bases. The CDR3 DNA reads TGTGCCAGCAGCTCCCCACAGGGGCTGACTGAAGCTTTCTTT. Translated, it gives CASSSPQGLTEAFF.

V is TRBV5-1 and J is TRBJ2-7; D might be TRBD1 (6 bases). V lost 0 bases to trimming and J lost 1 base, with 8 bases between them. CDR3 length: 14 residues. Germline CDR1 SGHRS, CDR2 YFSETQ. This CDR3 reads CASSLDTGSYEQYF. Written as DNA, the CDR3 is TGCGCCAGCAGCTTGGATACAGGGTCCTACGAGCAGTACTTC. Variable domain in full (rest from reference TRBV5-1 and TRBJ2-7): KAGVTQTPRYLIKTRGQQVTLSCSPISGHRSVSWYQQTPGQGLQFLFEYFSETQRNKGNFPGRFSGRQFSNSRSEMNVSTLELGDSALYLCASSLDTGSYEQYFGPGTRLTVT.

CDR3 bases: TGCGCCAGCAGCTTGGGACTAGCGGACTACTCCTACAATGAGCAGTTCTTC. Protein: CASSLGLADYSYNEQFF. V usage is TRBV5-1 and J usage is TRBJ2-1; 9 nucleotides agree with TRBD2. After removal of 0 bases from V and 0 bases from J, the junction contained 4 bases not matched to a gene. The CDR3 is 17 amino acids. CDR1 SGHRS and CDR2 YFSETQ come from the germline V gene.

The chain employs TRBV4-2 and TRBJ2-5; a possible D gene is TRBD1 (7 bases). This CDR3 has 16 amino acids. The germline V gene encodes CDR1 LGHNA and CDR2 YNFKEQ. Trimming took 5 bases from V and 7 from J, leaving 23 bases between them. The CDR3 coding sequence is TGTGCCAGCAGCTTAGTTCGGGCAGGGGGGCCGGGGACCCAGTACTTC. This sequence encodes CASSLVRAGGPGTQYF.

The chain recombines TRBV7-8 with TRBJ1-3; D ambiguous. The CDR3 sequence is 13 residues long. Trimming left V 5 bases short and J 5 bases short, with 10 bases between. CDR1 and CDR2 from the germline V gene are SGHVS and FQNEAQ. CDR3 region: CASSQERRNTIYF. DNA of the CDR3: TGTGCCAGCAGCCAGGAACGGCGAAACACCATATATTTT. Together with reference TRBV7-8 and TRBJ1-3, the CDR3 gives the full variable domain: GAGVSQSPRYKVAKRGQDVALRCDPISGHVSLFWYQQALGQGPEFLTYFQNEAQLDKSGLPSDRFFAERPEGSVSTLKIQRTQQEDSAVYLCASSQERRNTIYFGEGSWLTVV.

Here the CDR3 DNA reads TGTGCCAGCAGTACAGGGTCGGGAGTGAATGAGCAGTTCTTC. Translated, it gives CASSTGSGVNEQFF. The chain recombines TRBV6-1 with TRBJ2-1; D assignment may be TRBD1 or TRBD2 (6 bases each). V gave up 5 bases and J gave up 7 bases, with 15 bases separating them. The CDR3 is 14 residues long. Germline lookup yields CDR1 MNHNS and CDR2 SASEGT.

This sequence joins TRBV10-3 and TRBJ1-2; TRBD1 agrees at 7 bases. Germline CDR1 is ENHRY and CDR2 is SYGVKD. The CDR3 totals 13 residues. V dropped 6 bases and J dropped 0; count of bases not matched to a gene: 1. CDR3: CAIRGQTNYGYTF. CDR3 nucleotides: TGTGCCATCAGGGGACAGACTAACTATGGCTACACCTTC.

The chain couples TRBV7-2 to TRBJ2-1; tentatively, D is TRBD1 (5 bases). This CDR3 is 14 amino acids long. Looked up from germline, CDR1 is SGHTA and CDR2 is FQGNSA. Trimming stripped 5 bases from V and 1 base from J, with 9 bases between. The CDR3 nucleotides are TGTGCCAGCAGCCCCGCAGGGTCCTACAATGAGCAGTTCTTC. Translation gives CASSPAGSYNEQFF.

The chain has TRBV10-3 and TRBJ2-3; 8 positions match TRBD1. V lost 4 bases, J lost 5 bases, and 8 bases stayed unmatched. From germline, CDR1 is ENHRY and CDR2 SYGVKD. The CDR3 has 15 amino acids. CDR3 residues: CAISGGQGVEDTQYF. As DNA, the CDR3 is TGTGCCATCAGTGGCGGACAGGGCGTTGAAGATACGCAGTATTTT.

The rearrangement links TRBV9 to TRBJ2-1; D possibly corresponds to TRBD2 (6 bases). Deletions cut 0 bases from V and 0 bases from J, with 13 bases between. This CDR3 spans 17 amino acids. Looked up from germline, CDR1 is SGDLS and CDR2 is YYNGEE. CDR3 region: CASSVGLGRDSYNEQFF. The CDR3 DNA is TGTGCCAGCAGCGTAGGGTTGGGGCGGGACTCCTACAATGAGCAGTTCTTC.

This clone was counted only a few times. This sequence joins TRBV6-1 and TRBJ1-1, with no clear D. In germline, CDR1 is MNHNS, CDR2 SASEGT. Trimming took off 2 bases at V and 3 bases at J, with 7 bases between the two ends. CDR3 length: 13 amino acids. The CDR3 is CASSELSDTEAFF. The CDR3 region has the DNA TGTGCCAGCAGTGAACTCTCTGACACTGAAGCTTTCTTT.

The J gene is TRBJ1-6, the V gene TRBV7-2; D gene unclear. The CDR3 has 13 residues. Germline CDR1 and CDR2: SGHTA and FQGNSA. V lost 5 bases and J 7 bases, leaving 9 bases between the germline ends. CDR3 residues: CASSPPPNSPLHF. As DNA, the CDR3 is TGTGCCAGCAGCCCACCCCCAAATTCACCCCTCCACTTT.

V is TRBV28 and J is TRBJ1-1; D is undetermined. The CDR3 length is 12 residues. Germline CDR1 is MDHEN and CDR2 is SYDVKM. Trimming cost V 5 bases and J 2 bases, with 6 bases left between them. CDR3 in amino acids: CASSNDNTEAFF. The CDR3 coding sequence is TGTGCCAGCAGTAACGATAACACTGAAGCTTTCTTT.

The J gene is TRBJ1-5, the V gene TRBV7-8, with D tentatively TRBD1 (5 bases). The CDR3 has 14 residues. Trimming cost V 2 bases and J 5 bases, with 10 bases left between them. From germline, CDR1 is SGHVS and CDR2 FQNEAQ. The CDR3: CASSLLAGDQPQHF. The CDR3, as DNA: TGTGCCAGCAGCTTATTGGCGGGGGATCAGCCCCAGCATTTT. Full variable domain (outside the CDR3, taken from reference TRBV7-8 and TRBJ1-5): GAGVSQSPRYKVAKRGQDVALRCDPISGHVSLFWYQQALGQGPEFLTYFQNEAQLDKSGLPSDRFFAERPEGSVSTLKIQRTQQEDSAVYLCASSLLAGDQPQHFGDGTRLSIL.

A few counts support this clone. V and J are TRBV7-3 and TRBJ2-5; TRBD1 agrees at 8 bases. The CDR3 contains 13 residues. Unmatched junction bases numbered 1, after V lost 5 bases and J lost 2 bases. Germline assignment: CDR1 SGHTA and CDR2 FQGTGA. This CDR3 is CASSRDRQETQYF. CDR3 nucleotide sequence: TGTGCCAGCAGCCGGGACAGGCAAGAGACCCAGTACTTC.

Concerning this clone itself: Additional DNA sequences in this sample encode the identical CDR3. V is TRBV28 and J is TRBJ1-5; D remains ambiguous. Trimming pared 2 bases from V and 4 bases from J, leaving 3 bases between. The CDR3 extends over 12 amino acids. Per the germline V gene, CDR1 is MDHEN and CDR2 is SYDVKM. The CDR3 DNA sequence: TGTGCCAGCAGTTTACCTAATCAGCCCCAGCATTTT. It is translated as CASSLPNQPQHF.

This chain joins TRBV6-6 and TRBJ2-5, with 8 bases lining up with TRBD2. V shed 2 bases, J shed 5 bases, and the junction held 7 bases outside the gene matches. The CDR3 is 15 amino acids. Germline CDR1 is MNHNY and CDR2 is SVGAGI (reference sequence). The CDR3 reads CASSYQERESETQYF. The CDR3 bases are TGTGCCAGCAGTTACCAGGAGCGGGAGTCTGAGACCCAGTACTTC.

The chain is built from TRBV5-1 and TRBJ2-7; TRBD1 matches at 8 bases. This CDR3 contains 14 residues. Germline V gene data show CDR1 as SGHRS and CDR2 as YFSETQ. V lost 4 bases, J lost 3 bases, and 6 bases stayed unmatched. This chain's CDR3 is CASSPRDRSYEQYF. The DNA of the CDR3 is TGCGCCAGCAGCCCAAGGGACAGGAGCTACGAGCAGTACTTC.

The chain carries TRBV15 and TRBJ2-2; D is possibly TRBD1 (6 bases). Germline CDR1 is LNHNV and CDR2 is YYDKDF (reference sequence). Deletions cut 3 bases from V and 2 bases from J, with 13 bases between. CDR3 length: 16 amino acids. CDR3 bases: TGTGCCACCAGCAGTTGGACAGTAGTCAACACCGGGGAGCTGTTTTTT. Amino acids: CATSSWTVVNTGELFF.